The 10 T cell receptor beta chains listed next were all sequenced from one sample in a study of blood T cell repertoires in COVID-19. Repertoires were generated with immunoSEQ multiplex PCR, while TCRdb's copy carries only in-frame clones and drops some. Here the sample spans about 190,000 clones, 84% being singletons. Input material: PBMCs or T cells enriched from blood (not recorded which). These receptors were collected from a woman aged 25-40 years who had recovered from COVID-19.

V usage is TRBV29-1 and J usage is TRBJ1-2; no reliable D call. Trimming stripped 7 bases from V and 4 bases from J, with 16 bases between. CDR3 length: 13 residues. The V gene's germline CDR1 is SQVTM and CDR2 ANQGSEA. CDR3 loop: CSEAGTLAYGYTF. DNA for the CDR3: TGCAGCGAGGCGGGCACCTTGGCCTATGGCTACACCTTC.

The CDR3: CASSPIGGEAFF. The CDR3 DNA sequence: TGTGCCAGCTCACCAATAGGAGGTGAAGCTTTCTTT. The chain combines TRBV18 with TRBJ1-1, with unresolved D. There are 12 residues in the CDR3. Germline V CDR1 and CDR2: KGHSH, LQKENI. Trimming left V 2 bases short and J 7 bases short, with 8 bases between. Supplemented by reference TRBV18 and TRBJ1-1, the full variable domain reads NAGVMQNPRHLVRRRGQEARLRCSPMKGHSHVYWYRQLPEEGLKFMVYLQKENIIDESGMPKERFSAEFPKEGPSILRIQQVVRGDSAAYFCASSPIGGEAFFGQGTRLTVV.

The chain recombines TRBV7-2 with TRBJ2-7, with 10 bases lining up with TRBD1. The trim removed 1 base at V and 3 bases at J, leaving 3 bases unmatched. Germline-derived CDR1 and CDR2 are SGHTA and FQGNSA. The CDR3 has 15 amino acids. For the CDR3, the DNA is TGTGCCAGCAGCTTAGGGACAGGGGGGATCTACGAGCAGTACTTC. It encodes CASSLGTGGIYEQYF.

V gene TRBV7-9 combines with J gene TRBJ1-2; TRBD1 aligns across 8 bases. CDR1 is SEHNR, CDR2 FQNEAQ, per germline (reference sequence). Trimming took 6 bases from V and 5 from J; bases not matched to a gene: 8. The CDR3 length is 14 residues. DNA of the CDR3: TGTGCCAGCAGTTCTAAACAGGGGGGGTATGGCTACACCTTC. Its translation is CASSSKQGGYGYTF.

The V gene is TRBV4-1, the J gene TRBJ1-1; D is ambiguous. CDR1 is MGHRA, CDR2 YSYEKL, per germline. The CDR3 is 10 amino acids. Between the trimmed V and J ends, which lost 0 bases and 12 bases, there was a span of 5 bases. CDR3 DNA: TGCGCCAGCAGCCAAGATACAACTTTCTTT. The encoded protein is CASSQDTTFF.

This clone was observed a single time. This chain connects TRBV28 to TRBJ1-6; D is unresolved. CDR3 size: 13 residues. V was pared by 9 bases and J by 1 base, with 7 bases between. Germline V CDR1 and CDR2: MDHEN, SYDVKM. The CDR3 sequence: CASLVSYNSPLHF. CDR3 DNA: TGTGCCAGTTTAGTTTCCTATAATTCACCCCTCCACTTT.

The chain is built from TRBV21-1 and TRBJ1-5; the listed D gene, TRBD1, was not tested against the DNA. TRBV21-1 is a documented pseudogene. The CDR3 spans 20 residues. The CDR3 spells CASSHTSSDRGPNRNQPQHF. Written as DNA, the CDR3 is TGTGCCAGCAGCCACACGTCCTCCGACAGGGGGCCGAACCGAAATCAGCCCCAGCATTTT.

The chain is built from TRBV5-1 and TRBJ2-1; a weak D match, TRBD1 (6 bases). The CDR3 spans 14 residues. The germline gives CDR1 SGHRS, CDR2 YFSETQ. V gave up 4 bases and J gave up 6 bases, with 14 bases separating them. CDR3 region: CASSPLVGGNEQFF. The CDR3 nucleotides are TGCGCCAGCAGCCCCTTGGTAGGGGGCAATGAGCAGTTCTTC.

This chain uses TRBV19 with TRBJ2-4; 7 positions agree with TRBD1. The CDR3 totals 14 residues. V dropped 3 bases and J dropped 7; count of bases not matched to a gene: 6. From germline, CDR1 is LNHDA and CDR2 SQIVND (reference sequence). As DNA, the CDR3 is TGTGCCAGTAGTATTGGACAGGAGGTCAACATTCAGTACTTC. The encoded protein is CASSIGQEVNIQYF.

The rearrangement links TRBV28 to TRBJ1-2; D gene uncertain. V shed 4 bases and J shed 4 bases, with 4 bases lying between them. The germline V gene encodes CDR1 MDHEN and CDR2 SYDVKM. The CDR3 is 11 residues long. In nucleotides, the CDR3 is TGTGCCAGCAGTTCCCGCTATGGCTACACCTTC. It codes for CASSSRYGYTF.